This T cell receptor (beta chain) stems from a study of control samples from healthy donors and cancer patients. This CDR3 region has 14 residues. V was cut by 2 bases and J by 7 bases, with 14 bases left in between. Per germline, CDR1 MNHEY and CDR2 SMNVEV (reference sequence). Produced via immunoSEQ multiplex PCR; TCRdb's table is partial and in-frame only. This table has over 200,000 clones, over 70% appearing once. The sequence derives from a woman aged 55-70 years with lung cancer. The chain links TRBV27 to TRBJ1-1, with unresolved D. The sequenced material came from PBMCs. The CDR3 region is CASSLRRSFDEAFF. Written as DNA, the CDR3 is TGTGCCAGCAGTTTAAGGCGTAGCTTTGATGAAGCTTTCTTT.